The 8 T cell receptor beta chains given below trace back to one sample, sequenced in a study of shared clonotypes between healthy human individuals. Produced via immunoSEQ multiplex PCR; TCRdb's table is partial and in-frame only. The table lists hundreds of thousands of clones, 85% to 95% of them singletons. CD45RO-negative CD8 cells positively selected for CCR7 made up the naive population, which excluded terminally differentiated effector memory CD45RA+ cells. Sequenced material: naive CD8+ T cells sorted from blood. These receptors all stem from a woman aged 25-40 years in good health.

This rearrangement joins TRBV5-1 to TRBJ1-2; 10 positions match TRBD1. Germline trimming cut 4 bases from V and 4 bases from J; bases unmatched to any gene: 4. The CDR3 runs 14 residues. Germline V gene sequence: CDR1 SGHRS, CDR2 YFSETQ. The CDR3 region is CASSRQGARYGYTF. CDR3 in DNA: TGCGCCAGCAGCCGACAGGGGGCCCGCTATGGCTACACCTTC.

J is TRBJ1-3 and V is TRBV14; the D gene is possibly TRBD1 (5 bases). Germline loops: CDR1 SGHDN, CDR2 FVKESK. V lost 6 bases and J lost 2, with 14 bases in between. The CDR3 is 15 residues long. The CDR3 region is CASRSSTGAGNTIYF. CDR3 coding DNA: TGTGCCAGCAGGTCCTCTACAGGAGCTGGAAACACCATATATTTT.

CDR3 residues: CASSQDYVVQPPTYEQYF. CDR3 nucleotide sequence: TGCGCCAGCAGCCAAGATTATGTGGTACAACCACCTACCTACGAGCAGTACTTC. The V gene is TRBV4-1, the J gene TRBJ2-7; no firm D call. The V gene's germline CDR1 is MGHRA and CDR2 YSYEKL. Trimming shortened V by 0 bases and J by 2 bases, and 20 bases separated the two germline ends. The CDR3 totals 18 residues.

J is TRBJ2-7 and V is TRBV19, with 11 bases matching TRBD2. Germline values: CDR1 LNHDA, CDR2 SQIVND (reference sequence). This CDR3 has 15 residues. J lost 0 bases, V lost 7 bases, and 5 bases had no gene match. The CDR3 reads CASKLTSGDSYEQYF. The CDR3 region has the DNA TGTGCCAGTAAACTGACTAGCGGGGACTCCTACGAGCAGTACTTC.

This clone occurred once. This chain uses TRBV7-9 with TRBJ2-1; maybe TRBD2 (5 bases). Trimming shortened V by 0 bases and J by 7 bases, and 10 bases separated the two germline ends. The length of the CDR3 is 14 residues. Per germline, CDR1 SEHNR and CDR2 FQNEAQ (reference sequence). The CDR3, as DNA: TGTGCCAGCAGCTTAGCAACTAGTTGGAATGAGCAGTTCTTC. Encoded protein: CASSLATSWNEQFF. Drawing the rest from reference TRBV7-9 and TRBJ2-1, the complete variable domain is DTGVSQNPRHKITKRGQNVTFRCDPISEHNRLYWYRQTLGQGPEFLTYFQNEAQLEKSRLLSDRFSAERPKGSFSTLEIQRTEQGDSAMYLCASSLATSWNEQFFGPGTRLTVL.

This clone was picked up a small number of times. The V gene is TRBV9, the J gene TRBJ1-4; TRBD1 matches 8 bases. The CDR3 loop spans 14 amino acids. The junction had 7 bases not matched to a gene; V was cut back by 6 bases and J by 6 bases. Germline CDR1 reads SGDLS; CDR2 reads YYNGEE. The CDR3 region has the DNA TGTGCCAGCAACACCGGGACAGGTGATGAAAAACTGTTTTTT. Its translation: CASNTGTGDEKLFF.

The chain links TRBV5-8 to TRBJ1-5, with 7 positions matching TRBD1. With V trimmed by 2 bases and J by 6 bases, 5 bases remained unmatched. Germline CDR1 SGHTS, CDR2 YDEGEE. The CDR3 is made up of 14 amino acids. CDR3 sequence (DNA): TGTGCCAGCAGCTTAGGGGGCGCCGGTCAGCCCCAGCATTTT. Its translation: CASSLGGAGQPQHF.

The chain carries TRBV19 and TRBJ1-1; 8 bases line up with TRBD1. Germline CDR1 and CDR2: LNHDA and SQIVND (reference sequence). The junction had 7 bases not matched to a gene; V was cut back by 6 bases and J by 1 base. The CDR3 contains 15 residues. CDR3 sequence (DNA): TGTGCCAGTAGAGACAGGGGCTATGGGAACACTGAAGCTTTCTTT. Translated, it gives CASRDRGYGNTEAFF.